Listed below are T cell receptor beta chains from one sample, sequenced in a study of blood T cell repertoires in COVID-19. TCRdb's copy holds only in-frame clones and misses some; the assay was immunoSEQ multiplex PCR. The data show 200,000 to 300,000 clones, around 87% seen once. Sequenced sample: peripheral blood. The source of these receptors is a woman in her 40s who had recovered from COVID-19. The CDR3 runs from the conserved cysteine through the conserved F or W. The order of the fields is D gene, clone size, J gene, V gene, CDR3 protein, CDR3 DNA. A D gene is named only where the DNA matches it firmly. Part of the rows lack a size; the others show once, few, many or a class for expanded clones.

TRBD1 - TRBJ2-1 TRBV6-4 CASSSQTGQPQFF TGTGCCAGCAGTTCTCAGACAGGGCAGCCACAGTTCTTC
- - TRBJ1-1 TRBV7-2 CASSAGQHTEAFF TGTGCCAGCAGCGCCGGACAGCACACTGAAGCTTTCTTT
- - TRBJ1-1 TRBV2 CASSENRPVMNTEAFF TGTGCCAGCAGTGAAAATCGTCCAGTCATGAACACTGAAGCTTTCTTT
TRBD2 - TRBJ2-3 TRBV24-1 CATRGTSGGTDTQYF TGTGCCACCAGAGGGACTAGCGGGGGCACAGATACGCAGTATTTT
- - TRBJ1-6 TRBV3-1/TRBV3-2 CASSQDLVSSYNSPLHF TGTGCCAGCAGCCAAGATCTTGTTAGCTCCTATAATTCACCCCTCCACTTT
- - TRBJ1-1 TRBV6-2/TRBV6-3 CASSYGPHGVKGTEAFF TGTGCCAGCAGTTACGGACCTCACGGGGTGAAAGGCACTGAAGCTTTCTTT
- - TRBJ1-4 TRBV4-3 CASSPVEGRKLFF TGCGCCAGCAGCCCCGTGGAGGGTCGAAAGCTGTTTTTT
TRBD1 - TRBJ2-3 TRBV5-4 CASTSQQGNAVNTQYF TGTGCCAGTACCTCTCAACAGGGGAATGCGGTGAATACGCAGTATTTT
- - TRBJ2-7 TRBV27 CASSLLAGEQYF TGTGCCAGCAGTCTCCTCGCGGGGGAGCAGTACTTC
TRBD2 - TRBJ2-7 TRBV6-5 CAIGPGGTYEQYF TGTGCTATCGGGCCGGGGGGAACCTACGAGCAGTACTTC
TRBD1 once TRBJ1-1 TRBV7-2 CASSLGHRGRAEAFF TGTGCCAGCAGCTTAGGTCACAGGGGTAGGGCTGAAGCTTTCTTT
- - TRBJ2-5 TRBV5-1 CASRGAGDQETQYF TGCGCCAGCAGGGGGGCGGGGGATCAAGAGACCCAGTACTTC
- - TRBJ2-7 TRBV2 CASSEALWAVEQYF TGTGCCAGCAGTGAAGCGCTTTGGGCTGTGGAGCAGTACTTC
- - TRBJ2-6 TRBV5-4 CASSAPGAGANVLTF TGTGCCAGCAGCGCTCCAGGGGCTGGGGCCAACGTCCTGACTTTC
- - TRBJ1-1 TRBV18 CASSPPVAGQNTEAFF TGTGCCAGCTCACCACCTGTTGCAGGGCAGAACACTGAAGCTTTCTTT
TRBD1 - TRBJ2-5 TRBV10-3 CAISRGRGETQYF TGTGCCATCAGCAGGGGGCGAGGGGAGACCCAGTACTTC
- - TRBJ1-1 TRBV2 CASRGLDTEAFF TGTGCCAGCAGGGGCTTGGATACTGAAGCTTTCTTT
- - TRBJ2-1 TRBV28 CASSTSGAARYNEQFF TGTGCCAGCAGTACCTCGGGAGCGGCGCGGTACAATGAGCAGTTCTTC
- many TRBJ1-6 TRBV7-3 CASSPGPAQGNSPLHF TGTGCCAGCAGCCCCGGACCGGCCCAGGGTAATTCACCCCTCCACTTT
TRBD1 - TRBJ2-1 TRBV7-8 CASSTNGQGGYNEQFF TGTGCCAGCAGCACTAACGGACAGGGGGGCTACAATGAGCAGTTCTTC
TRBD1 - TRBJ1-1 TRBV11-2 CASSPIDRAGTEAFF TGTGCCAGCAGCCCCATTGACAGGGCGGGCACTGAAGCTTTCTTT
- - TRBJ1-4 TRBV11-2 CASSLAGLEKLFF TGTGCCAGCAGCTTAGCGGGATTGGAAAAACTGTTTTTT
TRBD1 few TRBJ1-2 TRBV11-2 CASSPQTGLDYGYTF TGTGCCAGCAGCCCCCAGACAGGGTTGGACTATGGCTACACCTTC
TRBD2 - TRBJ2-5 TRBV3-1/TRBV3-2 CASSKRGAQETQYF TGTGCCAGCAGCAAGCGGGGGGCCCAAGAGACCCAGTACTTC
TRBD1 few TRBJ1-6 TRBV2 CASSDKEGFQGAENSPLHF TGTGCCAGCAGTGATAAGGAAGGCTTCCAGGGGGCCGAGAATTCACCCCTCCACTTT
- - TRBJ2-3 TRBV9 CASSVVRGAAPDTQYF TGTGCCAGCAGCGTAGTTCGCGGGGCGGCCCCAGATACGCAGTATTTT
- - TRBJ2-2 TRBV10-3 CAISGPGGGELFF TGTGCCATCAGTGGGCCAGGAGGCGGGGAGCTGTTTTTT
- few TRBJ1-1 TRBV6-5 CASSYLGENTEAFF TGTGCCAGCAGTTACTTAGGGGAGAACACTGAAGCTTTCTTT
- - TRBJ2-1 TRBV2 CASSYRLGSYNEQFF TGTGCCAGCAGTTACAGGCTCGGCTCCTACAATGAGCAGTTCTTC
TRBD1 - TRBJ1-2 TRBV4-1 CASTGAGQGKNYGYTF TGCGCCAGCACCGGCGCAGGACAGGGGAAAAACTATGGCTACACCTTC
TRBD1 - TRBJ1-5 TRBV2 CASSLDRGSNQPQHF TGTGCCAGCAGTTTGGACAGGGGGAGCAATCAGCCCCAGCATTTT
TRBD1 - TRBJ2-7 TRBV19 CASSYLSGQGNKDEQYF TGTGCCAGTAGCTACCTATCGGGACAGGGGAATAAGGACGAGCAGTACTTC
TRBD1 - TRBJ2-5 TRBV14 CASSHRSGTGEETQYF TGTGCCAGCAGCCATAGATCCGGGACAGGGGAAGAGACCCAGTACTTC
TRBD1 many TRBJ1-2 TRBV5-1 CASSTGTEDGYTF TGCGCCAGCAGCACTGGGACAGAAGATGGCTACACCTTC
TRBD2 - TRBJ2-5 TRBV18 CASSPFVAGGLGETQYF TGTGCCAGCTCACCATTCGTAGCGGGGGGGCTCGGAGAGACCCAGTACTTC
- - TRBJ2-6 TRBV9 CASSAPGSGANVLTF TGTGCCAGCAGCGCCCCAGGGTCAGGGGCCAACGTCCTGACTTTC
- - TRBJ2-5 TRBV7-9 CASSLQGAETQYF TGTGCCAGCAGCTTACAAGGGGCAGAGACCCAGTACTTC